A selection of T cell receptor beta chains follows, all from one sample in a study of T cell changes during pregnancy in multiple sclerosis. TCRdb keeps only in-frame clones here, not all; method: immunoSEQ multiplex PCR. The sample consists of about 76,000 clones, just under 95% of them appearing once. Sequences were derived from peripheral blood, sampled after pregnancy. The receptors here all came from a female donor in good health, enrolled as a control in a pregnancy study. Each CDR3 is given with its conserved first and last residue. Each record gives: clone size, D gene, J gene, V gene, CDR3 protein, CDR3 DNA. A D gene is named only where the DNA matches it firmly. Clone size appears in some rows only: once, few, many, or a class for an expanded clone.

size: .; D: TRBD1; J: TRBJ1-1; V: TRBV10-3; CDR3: CAISTDRGNTEAFF; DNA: TGTGCCATCAGCACAGACAGGGGGAACACTGAAGCTTTCTTT
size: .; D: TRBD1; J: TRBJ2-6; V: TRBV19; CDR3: CASSMVQGVGANVLTF; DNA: TGTGCCAGTAGTATGGTACAGGGGGTCGGGGCCAACGTCCTGACTTTC
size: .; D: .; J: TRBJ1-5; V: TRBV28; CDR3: CATQPRDLWSNQPQHF; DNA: TGTGCCACCCAGCCGCGGGACCTGTGGAGCAATCAGCCCCAGCATTTT
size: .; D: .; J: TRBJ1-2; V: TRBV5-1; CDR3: CASSLNQGLDGYTF; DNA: TGCGCCAGCAGCTTGAATCAGGGTCTGGATGGCTACACCTTC
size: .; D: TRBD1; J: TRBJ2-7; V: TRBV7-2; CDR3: CASSPRDRISEQYF; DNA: TGTGCCAGCAGCCCCCGGGACAGGATATCCGAGCAGTACTTC
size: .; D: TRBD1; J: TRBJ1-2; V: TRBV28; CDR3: CASSSITAGTVGGYTF; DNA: TGTGCCAGCAGTTCAATAACCGCCGGGACAGTGGGTGGCTACACCTTC
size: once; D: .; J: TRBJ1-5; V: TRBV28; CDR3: CANAPTGKPNNQPQHF; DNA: TGTGCCAACGCCCCCACGGGGAAGCCCAACAATCAGCCCCAGCATTTT
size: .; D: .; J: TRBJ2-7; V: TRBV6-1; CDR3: CASLRGSGYEQYF; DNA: TGTGCCAGCTTAAGGGGTAGCGGCTACGAGCAGTACTTC
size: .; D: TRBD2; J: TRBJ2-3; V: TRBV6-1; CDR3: CASKAGIGTDTQYF; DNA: TGTGCCAGCAAAGCGGGGATTGGCACAGATACGCAGTATTTT
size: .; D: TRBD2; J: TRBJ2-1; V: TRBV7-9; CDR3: CASSSGGSWNNEQFF; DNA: TGTGCCAGCAGCTCCGGCGGGAGTTGGAACAATGAGCAGTTCTTC
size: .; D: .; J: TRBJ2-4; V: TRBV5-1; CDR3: CASSNTHGNIQYF; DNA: TGCGCCAGCAGCAACACGCACGGGAACATTCAGTACTTC
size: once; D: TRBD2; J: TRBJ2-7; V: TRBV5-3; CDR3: CARSLGVAGDYEQYF; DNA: TGTGCCAGAAGCTTGGGGGTCGCGGGGGACTACGAGCAGTACTTC
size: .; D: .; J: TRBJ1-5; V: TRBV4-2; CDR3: CASSQELSNQPQHF; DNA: TGTGCCAGCAGCCAAGAGCTAAGCAATCAGCCCCAGCATTTT
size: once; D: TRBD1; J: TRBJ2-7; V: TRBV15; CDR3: CATGDSFSYEQYF; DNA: TGTGCCACCGGGGACAGTTTCTCCTACGAGCAGTACTTC
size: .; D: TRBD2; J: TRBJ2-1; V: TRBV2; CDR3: CASSEEWAGGWPEQFF; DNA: TGTGCCAGCAGTGAAGAGTGGGCGGGAGGATGGCCTGAGCAGTTCTTC
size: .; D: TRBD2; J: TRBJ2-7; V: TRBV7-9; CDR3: CASSFGGRAGEQYF; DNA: TGTGCCAGCAGCTTCGGCGGGAGGGCCGGGGAGCAGTACTTC
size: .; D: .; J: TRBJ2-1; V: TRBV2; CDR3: CASILVRGSYNEQFF; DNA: TGTGCCAGCATTCTCGTTCGGGGTTCCTACAATGAGCAGTTCTTC
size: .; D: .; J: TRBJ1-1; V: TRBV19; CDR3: CASSIGRGSLMNTEAFF; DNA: TGTGCCAGTAGTATTGGTCGGGGATCTTTGATGAACACTGAAGCTTTCTTT
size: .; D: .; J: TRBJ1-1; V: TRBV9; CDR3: CASSPGTEAFF; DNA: TGTGCCAGCAGCCCGGGAACTGAAGCTTTCTTT
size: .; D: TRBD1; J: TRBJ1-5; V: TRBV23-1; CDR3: CASRCGQGRSQPQHF; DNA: TGCGCCAGCAGATGCGGACAGGGTCGTTCCCAGCCCCAGCATTTT
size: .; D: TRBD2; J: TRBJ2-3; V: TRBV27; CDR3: CASSLISGIAGADTQYF; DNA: TGTGCCAGCAGTTTAATCTCCGGGATAGCGGGGGCCGATACGCAGTATTTT
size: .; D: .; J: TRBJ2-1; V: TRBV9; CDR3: CASSGRIGHEQFF; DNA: TGTGCCAGCAGCGGGAGGATAGGTCATGAGCAGTTCTTC
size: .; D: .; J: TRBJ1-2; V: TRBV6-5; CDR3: CASQPAIFYGYTF; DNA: TGTGCCAGCCAACCCGCGATCTTCTATGGCTACACCTTC
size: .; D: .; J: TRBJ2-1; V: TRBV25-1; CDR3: CASSGQLSVNEQFF; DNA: TGTGCCAGCAGTGGTCAATTGTCGGTCAATGAGCAGTTCTTC
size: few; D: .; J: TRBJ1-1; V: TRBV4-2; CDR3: CASSHPLEARPEAFF; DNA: TGTGCCAGCAGCCACCCTCTCGAAGCTAGACCTGAAGCTTTCTTT
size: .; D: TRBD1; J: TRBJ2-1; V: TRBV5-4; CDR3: CASSSRDRHNEQFF; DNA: TGTGCCAGCAGCTCCCGGGACAGACACAATGAGCAGTTCTTC
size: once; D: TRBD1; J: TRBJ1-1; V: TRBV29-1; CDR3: CSVGGQMNTEAFF; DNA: TGCAGCGTTGGGGGACAGATGAACACTGAAGCTTTCTTT
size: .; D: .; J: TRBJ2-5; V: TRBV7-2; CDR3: CASSPQPRGETQYF; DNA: TGTGCCAGCAGCCCCCAGCCCCGCGGAGAGACCCAGTACTTC
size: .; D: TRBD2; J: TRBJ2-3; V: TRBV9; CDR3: CASSDGTSVSGDTQYF; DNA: TGTGCCAGCAGCGACGGAACTAGCGTGAGTGGAGATACGCAGTATTTT
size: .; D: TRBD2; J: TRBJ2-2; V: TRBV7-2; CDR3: CASSLTSGNTGELFF; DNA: TGTGCCAGCAGCCTGACTAGCGGGAACACCGGGGAGCTGTTTTTT
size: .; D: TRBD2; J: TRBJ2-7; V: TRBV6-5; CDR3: CASSYGTSGYEQYF; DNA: TGTGCCAGCAGTTACGGGACTAGCGGGTACGAGCAGTACTTC
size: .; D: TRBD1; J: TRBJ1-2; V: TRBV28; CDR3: CASRPPTGDFFGYTF; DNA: TGTGCCAGCAGACCCCCCACAGGGGACTTTTTTGGCTACACCTTC
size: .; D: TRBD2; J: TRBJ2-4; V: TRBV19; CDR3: CATSGGRAGIQYF; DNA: TGTGCCACTTCCGGTGGGAGGGCGGGCATTCAGTACTTC
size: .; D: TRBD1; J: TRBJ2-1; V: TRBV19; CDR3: CASTKGAGSYNEQFF; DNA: TGTGCCAGTACCAAGGGGGCAGGGTCCTACAATGAGCAGTTCTTC